This T cell receptor (beta chain) was identified during a study of cytomegalovirus exposure and HLA in healthy donors (dated by TCRdb to about 2017). Regarding the research as a whole: In an earlier analysis of 550 to 750 of the donors, 276 Gb of sequence data and approximately 120 million unique TCR beta sequences from about 180 million T cells were reported. Roughly 300 gigabases of sequencing data and around 85 million unique TCR sequences made up an early release that covered around 640 HLA-typed donors. Of the approximately 400 genotyped donors, less than 85% were placed in the genetic ancestry cluster associated with self-reported Caucasian donors. The study was designed to test whether signatures of past pathogen exposure could be identified by cataloging public T cell receptors. The study used immunosequencing to profile the T cell repertoires of hundreds of subjects and linked those repertoires to cytomegalovirus serostatus. In addition to the first cohort of hundreds of subjects, a separate validation cohort of approximately 110 different subjects was used. To predict cytomegalovirus infection status, the study brought together high-throughput TCR immunosequencing, statistical association of individual TCRs with disease status, and machine learning. A later analysis re-examined previously published TCR beta repertoires from around 670 donors and added high-resolution HLA genotyping to investigate patterns of TCR occurrence. The later analysis used no new phenotypic data to find candidate immune exposures, relying instead on TCR beta sequences and their occurrence across donors. In an earlier analysis of roughly 580 of the donors, high-throughput TCR beta sequencing was used to judge whether each TCR beta V gene segment behaved as functional or pseudogenic. Donor age, sex, ethnicity and CMV serostatus were collected together with the repertoire data. In a later genetic analysis, genome-wide SNP genotypes for about 65% of the roughly 700 donors were used, and that subset was treated as a discovery cohort. Every repertoire in the discovery cohort had been generated on one and the same sequencing platform. HLA typing included class I and class II loci at four-digit resolution. The number of donors typed differed by locus, with roughly 629-640 for A, B, C, DRB1 and DQB1, approximately 500 for DQA1, 606 for DPA1, and 472 for DPB1. About five DR-DQ haplotypes were treated as single units for association and clustering because of strong linkage in the cohort. Among almost 400 genotyped donors of the cohort, an average of around 240,000 unique TCR beta nucleotide sequences were sequenced per donor, roughly 20% of them non-productive. On the study overall, not on this receptor specifically: A few of the identified cytomegalovirus-associated TCR beta chains were confirmed in vitro to be specific for cytomegalovirus antigens. In an earlier analysis of under 600 of the donors, most TCR beta V segments were observed in productive rearrangements about 87% or about 30% of the time, broadly matching IMGT annotations. Some IMGT-functional V segments, including TRBV6-2 and TRBV6-3, could not be distinguished by the 87-base-pair reads and were therefore excluded. A later analysis reported that several top co-occurrence clusters appeared linked to parvovirus B19, influenza, CMV and Epstein-Barr virus. Most TCR sequences were observed very rarely across donors, whereas some public TCRs were present in many individuals. Because HLA typing was unavailable for some donors at each locus, only the typed subset was used in association tests. Compared with equally common non-associated chains, HLA-associated TCR beta chains in a later analysis were more clonally expanded and had lower generation probabilities. At a false discovery rate of 0.05, a later analysis linked 16,000 or so TCR beta sequences to specific HLA alleles. Strong co-occurrence of HLA alleles, especially DR and DQ, made assigning TCR associations to individual alleles difficult. In a later analysis, most CMV-associated TCR beta chains were found to appear HLA-restricted, with HLA associations seemingly driven largely by CMV exposure. In a later genetic analysis, a missense DCLRE1C variant was associated with V-gene and J-gene trimming of TCR beta chains, and the association was replicated in an independent cohort. Linkage disequilibrium might explain the correlated functional status among segregating V segments, but an unknown experimental factor could not be excluded. A group of highly shared sequence variants was considered likely to be a technical artifact of the sequencing pipeline. Roughly uniform sequencing depth across donors was assumed in presence/absence analyses, although this assumption may not hold. CMV serostatus was the only immune exposure information available for the cohort. The study gave a list of about 170 TCR beta chains associated with cytomegalovirus. According to a later analysis, TCR association rates differed among HLA loci, with DRB1 alleles showing the most associated TCRs and HLA-C alleles showing the fewest. Only TCR beta chains were sequenced in this cohort, and the absence of alpha or paired-chain data limited detectable features. The classifier was reported to diagnose cytomegalovirus status with high specificity and sensitivity in both the original cohort and the validation cohort. Compared with the roughly 670-donor mean, donors in an Asian-associated ancestry cluster had fewer N-insertions in productive TCRs, according to a later genetic analysis. It was suggested by the authors that the approach could potentially be generalized to other disease states and immunological phenotypes. The earlier analysis of approximately 540 of the donors excluded some 16 rarely observed V segments, including chromosome 9 orphons, because counts were too low. A further reported finding was that TCR beta sequences accurately predicted the HLA-A and HLA-B alleles for most subjects in the first cohort.

The cohort was made up of roughly 670 healthy bone marrow donors. At the time of sampling, all cohort members were nominally healthy, though unrecorded immune exposures were likely present. The donor tested CMV seronegative, placing the donor among the 350 to 400 seronegative members of the cohort. A peripheral blood sample was collected from each donor, and TCR beta sequencing was performed on peripheral blood mononuclear cells. Genomic DNA extraction from the blood cell samples was performed with the Qiagen DNeasy Blood Extraction Kit. Concerning this clone itself: Its antigen remains unidentified. Per-nucleotide qualities are absent, and no much larger clonotype sits a single base away.

The protocol used for the library was the immunoSEQ multiplex PCR assay. For the multiplex PCR, a mixture combining 60 forward primers for TCR Vbeta segments and 13 reverse primers for TCR Jbeta segments was used. The CDR3 region of rearranged TCR beta genes was amplified from genomic DNA with a multiplex PCR assay. The Illumina HiSeq System was used to sequence the amplified TCR beta libraries as 87-base-pair reads. As for how the authors treated the data: A later analysis tallied 70 million to 100 million unique TCR beta chains across the 666 repertoires, and around 10 million of those chains were shared by two or more donors. Raw reads were error-corrected and collapsed into unique sequences by a nearest-neighbor algorithm in which closely related sequences were merged to remove PCR and sequencing errors. CDR3 sequences were aligned to IMGT reference sequences to assign V, D and J gene segments. For a sequence to be retained, a match of at least six nucleotides to both a V gene segment and a J gene segment was required. Rearrangements were called productive when the CDR3 lacked stop codons and stayed in frame with V and J; all others were non-productive. Following IMGT convention, CDR3 was defined as the stretch from the second conserved V-encoded cysteine to the conserved J-encoded phenylalanine. The earlier analysis of 500 to 750 of the donors excluded any sequence lacking an unambiguous match to a single V gene segment. In an earlier analysis of several hundred of the donors, a V segment was called functional when productive rearrangements were above 56.7%, and segregating when the standard deviation between donors exceeded 5%. A statistical classification framework was built to diagnose cytomegalovirus status from the catalog of TCR beta chain sequences. In a later analysis, V and J genes were assigned by comparing TCR nucleotide sequences against IMGT/GENE-DB human TR gene sequences. A later analysis assigned CDR3 sequences and most-parsimonious VDJ recombination scenarios with the TCRdist pipeline. In a later analysis, every TCR beta chain was defined by the combination of its CDR3 amino acid sequence and its V-gene family, and reads without a unique V-gene family were dropped. As a way to deal with suspected cross-contamination and a sequencing artifact, a later analysis dropped 450 to 600 nucleotide sequences that were highly shared and had low generation probability. In a later analysis, a clonal expansion index for each public chain was calculated from normalized within-repertoire ranks of inferred template counts. In a later analysis, generation probabilities were computed using a VDJ recombination model fitted to out-of-frame rearrangements, and the results were checked against IGoR. Hypergeometric tests were used in a later analysis to score TCR-TCR, TCR-HLA and TCR-CMV co-occurrence, with a repertoire-size bias correction applied to the TCR pairs. A later analysis estimated false discovery rates by permuting HLA or CMV assignments 20 times. A later analysis grouped co-occurring TCRs with DBSCAN, adding TCRdist sequence similarity when clustering within HLA-allele-positive subsets. For co-occurrence clustering, repertoires with fewer than 30,000 or more than 120,000 public chains were excluded, along with four to six repertoires with anomalous nucleotide sharing. TCRdb took over this immuneACCESS table, retaining in-frame rearrangements with V and J assigned. Such tables are incomplete; in checked studies, under half of the missing clones stem from an unresolved V gene, and the remainder is unexplained. The DNA was the basis for D and trimming; V, J and clone size are from that table. This sample has fewer than 120,000 clones in its table, and about 73% of those were observed once. In total, the top ten clones hold 1.3% of the sample.

CDR1 is given as SGDLS and CDR2 as YYNGEE, both from the germline V gene. V trim: 4 bases; J trim: 6 bases; unmatched bases: 6. The CDR3 runs 13 residues from the cysteine to the phenylalanine. The DNA shown is the 39-base CDR3, in frame from base 1. Recombination joined TRBV9 with TRBJ1-1; 7 bases in between match TRBD1. The sequence was obtained from a woman in her thirties in good health and CMV-seronegative. The sequencing input was PBMCs. The DNA sequence reads TGTGCCAGCAGCCAGGCAGGGGGTCCTGAAGCTTTCTTT. This codes for CASSQAGGPEAFF.